This T cell receptor (beta chain) appears in the sequencing data of a study of blood T cells in healthy people across ages. Between the trimmed V and J ends, which lost 1 base and 1 base, there was a span of 11 bases. Looked up from germline, CDR1 is KGHDR and CDR2 is SFDVKD. The CDR3 has 16 amino acids. Sample-barcoded 5' priming and a J-beta primer mix drove a second PCR of roughly 6 to 12 cycles. One entry per CDR3 protein results from TCRdb running MiXCR on the 5' RACE reads. Of roughly 1,100,000 distinct CDR3 sequences in the sample, 25% were seen once. Each donor's blood draw was around 9.2 milliliters of peripheral blood. This clonotype was recorded a few times. This same sample was also part of a study on T cells of mothers and their children. That source reports: Reads obtained per mother exceeded 10 million TCR beta CDR3 reads, with 3 million to 3.5 million obtained per child.

The clonotype was recovered from a girl aged 2 to 10 in good health. The sequenced material came from blood. This chain connects TRBV24-1 to TRBJ2-3; D is ambiguous. The DNA for the CDR3 is TGTGCCACCAGTGATTTATCCACGGCCGGCACAGATACGCAGTATTTT. Protein sequence: CATSDLSTAGTDTQYF.